This entry describes one TCR beta chain. The antigen remains unidentified. Repertoires were sampled repeatedly during chemoradiotherapy. The sample is drawn from a study of chemoradiotherapy in HPV16-positive cancers. Study in general: Candidate HPV-specific T-cell clones and common TCR motifs came from functional assays in a couple of HPV16-positive patients.

V lost 3 bases, J lost 7 bases, and 9 bases stayed unmatched. The germline gives CDR1 SGHAT, CDR2 FQNNGV. There are 15 residues in the CDR3. TCRdb keeps only in-frame clones here, not all; method: immunoSEQ multiplex PCR. The sample has 7,700 or so clones, about 67% seen once. Study-wide results and caveats: The functional HPV-specific definition rests on just two HPV16-positive patients.

The specimen was taken from a patient who underwent chemoradiotherapy. The rearrangement uses TRBV11-2 and TRBJ2-3, with 8 bases aligning to TRBD2. This clonotype was sampled from a human donor with HPV-associated anogenital cancer. The CDR3 loop reads CASSLGHGGGNTQYF. The CDR3 DNA reads TGTGCCAGCAGCTTGGGTCACGGGGGGGGTAATACGCAGTATTTT.